Below, 5 T cell receptor beta chains from the same sample are listed, as sequenced in a study of T cells in Graves' hyperthyroidism and ophthalmopathy. TCR beta CDR3 regions were amplified from RNA. HTBI primers were the set used in a first-round RT-PCR of the TCR CDR3. In TCRdb, the multiplex PCR reads were re-called with MiXCR into one record per CDR3 protein. The sample carries around 540,000 distinct CDR3 sequences, around 15% recorded once. Sequencing was performed on blood. The source of these receptors is a woman in her twenties or thirties with Graves' ophthalmopathy.

This clonotype showed up just a few times. The V gene is TRBV29-1, the J gene TRBJ2-2; 9 positions match TRBD1. Germline V gives CDR1 SQVTM, CDR2 ANQGSEA. CDR3 length: 16 residues. V gave up 4 bases and J gave up 7 bases; unmatched junction bases: 13. This CDR3 reads CSVGEPGTGFVGELFF. In nucleotides, the CDR3 is TGCAGCGTTGGGGAGCCCGGGACAGGGTTTGTCGGGGAGCTGTTTTTT.

The rearrangement uses TRBV24-1 and TRBJ1-2; TRBD1 aligns across 7 bases. Germline CDR1 KGHDR, CDR2 SFDVKD. With 4 bases clipped from V and 6 bases from J, the junction kept 10 bases outside the gene matches. The CDR3 runs to 15 residues. The CDR3 sequence is CATSEPGDSQDGYTF. DNA of the CDR3: TGTGCCACCAGTGAGCCGGGGGACAGCCAGGATGGCTACACCTTC.

This clonotype was recorded at least ten times. The rearrangement links TRBV3-1 to TRBJ2-5; 8 nucleotides match TRBD2. The V and J ends lost 3 bases and 5 bases, in that order; junction bases with no gene match: 5. In germline, CDR1 is LGHDT, CDR2 YNNKEL (reference sequence). CDR3 length: 14 amino acids. The CDR3 DNA follows: TGTGCCAGCAGCCATAGCGGGAATATGGAGACCCAGTACTTC. It encodes CASSHSGNMETQYF.

With respect to this clonotype: Since a much larger clone is just one base distant, this may be a read error. The chain employs TRBV7-2 and TRBJ2-3; D is perhaps TRBD2 (7 bases). V was cut by 6 bases and J by 8 bases, with 27 bases left in between. Germline assignment: CDR1 SGHTA and CDR2 FQGNSA. CDR3 length: 17 residues. The CDR3 protein is CASSSPLWGQGGGTQYF. The CDR3 DNA reads TGTGCCAGCAGTTCCCCCCTTTGGGGACAAGGCGGGGGTACGCAGTATTTT.

Regarding this clonotype: Being one base from a much bigger clone, this may be a read error. The J gene is TRBJ2-6, the V gene TRBV28, with 9 bases matching TRBD2. The CDR3 contains 18 residues. The germline V gene has CDR1 MDHEN and CDR2 SYDVKM. CDR3 coding DNA: TGTGCCAGCAGTCCTCGATCTAGCGGGATCTCTGGGGCCGACGTCCTGACTTTC. Protein: CASSPRSSGISGADVLTF.